Sequencing of this TCR beta chain was carried out in a study of early T cells in non-severe SARS-CoV-2 infection. The overall study: Sequencing input comprised bulk RNA from unsorted whole blood; chain pairing was not available.

Unique molecular identifiers were attached to individual cDNA molecules. TCRdb processed the 5' RACE reads anew with MiXCR; each CDR3 protein has one entry. The sample carries under 65,000 distinct CDR3 sequences, under 15% recorded once. The CDR3 extends over 21 amino acids. The germline gives CDR1 MNHEY, CDR2 SVGEGT. V dropped 0 bases and J dropped 1; count of bases not matched to a gene: 16. Specimen: whole blood. This TCR was recovered from an adult who was a healthcare worker with PCR-confirmed SARS-CoV-2 infection or an uninfected control (not recorded which). This chain joins TRBV6-2 or TRBV6-3 and TRBJ2-1; 9 positions agree with TRBD1. The CDR3 nucleotides read TGTGCCAGCAGTTACTCGATTGAGGGACAGGGTACCCTTTCTTCCTACAATGAGCAGTTCTTC. This sequence encodes CASSYSIEGQGTLSSYNEQFF.